Following are 28 T cell receptor beta chains from one sample sequenced in a study of T cell repertoires in cytomegalovirus infection (dated by TCRdb to about 2019). The sequencer was an Illumina HiSeq 1500. TCRdb redid the processing of the public reads, applying fastp at Q25 and MiXCR, and retained in-frame beta chains. Rows matching on CDR3 protein sequence are summarized as one entry with the most common DNA and genes. A total of some 400,000 distinct CDR3 sequences appear in this sample, approximately 31% of them only once. The ten largest clones add up to about an eighth of the sample. Input material: PBMCs. Receptor source: a human donor in good health (CMV status not recorded). Some clones in this sample may be carry-over from other donors' samples.

This rearrangement joins TRBV4-3 to TRBJ1-2, with TRBD1 identical over 12 bases. Germline assignment: CDR1 LGHNA and CDR2 YSLEER. The length of the CDR3 is 15 residues. The V segment lost 1 base and the J segment 12 bases; nucleotides outside the gene matches: 9. Written as DNA, the CDR3 is TGCGCCAGCAGCCAAGTGCCGGGACAGGGGGCGCAGGACACCTTC. The encoded protein is CASSQVPGQGAQDTF.

This clonotype has more than one count but fewer than ten. The V call is TRBV7-8, the J call TRBJ2-1; TRBD1 matches 8 bases. The CDR3 loop spans 14 amino acids. Germline lookup yields CDR1 SGHVS and CDR2 FQNEAQ. The V and J ends lost 5 bases and 7 bases, in that order; junction bases with no gene match: 7. This chain's CDR3 is CASSVDRALNEQFF. The CDR3 region has the DNA TGTGCCAGCAGCGTGGACAGGGCACTTAATGAGCAGTTCTTC.

CDR3 nucleotide sequence: TGTGCCAGTAGTATAGTTGGGGGAACGTACAATGAGCAGTTCTTC. It specifies CASSIVGGTYNEQFF. This chain uses TRBV19 with TRBJ2-1; D may be TRBD1 or TRBD2 (5 bases each). V lost 1 base and J lost 4, with 11 bases in between. Germline V gene data show CDR1 as LNHDA and CDR2 as SQIVND (reference sequence). This CDR3 contains 15 residues. The entire variable domain, with the rest obtained from reference TRBV19 and TRBJ2-1, is as follows: DGGITQSPKYLFRKEGQNVTLSCEQNLNHDAMYWYRQDPGQGLRLIYYSQIVNDFQKGDIAEGYSVSREKKESFPLTVTSAQKNPTAFYLCASSIVGGTYNEQFFGPGTRLTVL.

The chain carries TRBV5-6 and TRBJ1-2; possible D gene TRBD1, 6 bases. CDR1 is SGHDT, CDR2 YYEEEE, per germline. The V end lost 0 bases, the J end lost 8 bases, and 11 bases lay between the germline ends. This CDR3 comprises 13 residues. The CDR3 bases are TGTGCCAGCAGCTTGGGTCGCAGGGGCGGCTACACCTTC. It is translated as CASSLGRRGGYTF.

In its sample, this clonotype was seen many times. The V and J genes are TRBV7-8 and TRBJ1-6; D gene ambiguous. V lost 2 bases to trimming and J lost 0 bases, with 5 bases between them. Germline loops: CDR1 SGHVS, CDR2 FQNEAQ. The CDR3 sequence is 15 residues long. The CDR3 loop is CASSLMSSYNSPLHF. The DNA of the CDR3 is TGTGCCAGCAGCTTAATGAGCTCCTATAATTCACCCCTCCACTTT.

This clonotype was recorded many times. V gene TRBV7-2 combines with J gene TRBJ2-5; 9 nucleotides line up with TRBD2. The CDR3 runs to 16 residues. Germline V gives CDR1 SGHTA, CDR2 FQGNSA. Trimming removed 2 bases from V and 2 bases from J; junction bases left unmatched: 6. CDR3 sequence: CASSLNSGGLQETQYF. The CDR3 nucleotides read TGTGCCAGCAGCTTAAATAGCGGGGGTTTACAAGAGACCCAGTACTTC.

In its sample, this clonotype was seen many times. The V gene is TRBV7-8, the J gene TRBJ2-7, with D maybe TRBD1 (6 bases). CDR1 is SGHVS, CDR2 FQNEAQ, per germline. This CDR3 region has 15 residues. Trimming removed 2 bases from V and 5 bases from J, with 16 bases in between. Written as DNA, the CDR3 is TGTGCCAGCAGCTTATTCGAGACAGGCGGCAACGAGCAGTACTTC. Its protein is CASSLFETGGNEQYF.

This clonotype was picked up a small number of times. The chain links TRBV6-6 to TRBJ2-3; weak D call: TRBD2 (6 bases). The CDR3 runs to 15 residues. The germline V and J ends were trimmed by 6 bases and 4 bases, with 17 bases remaining between them. Germline CDR1 MNHNY, CDR2 SVGAGI (reference sequence). CDR3 nucleotide sequence: TGTGCCAGCAGATTCCGGGACTCTTATCCAGATACGCAGTATTTT. Protein product: CASRFRDSYPDTQYF.

Of note for this clonotype: A much larger clone is a single base away; this may be a read error. This rearrangement joins TRBV7-2 to TRBJ2-1, with 8 bases identical to TRBD2. Germline V gene sequence: CDR1 SGHTA, CDR2 FQGNSA. CDR3 length: 14 residues. CDR3 coding DNA: TGTGCCAGCAGCTTCCCTAGCGGGTACAATGAGCAGTGCTTC. It specifies CASSFPSGYNEQCF. The variable domain in full, with the rest retrieved from reference TRBV7-2 and TRBJ2-1, is GAGVSQSPSNKVTEKGKDVELRCDPISGHTALYWYRQSLGQGLEFLIYFQGNSAPDKSGLPSDRFSAERTGGSVSTLTIQRTQQEDSAVYLCASSFPSGYNEQCFGPGTRLTVL.

This chain uses TRBV23-1 with TRBJ1-5; tentatively, D is TRBD1 (6 bases). TRBV23-1 counts as an open reading frame of uncertain function. The CDR3 sequence is 16 residues long. Trimming removed 0 bases at V and 4 bases at J, with 13 bases between. As DNA, the CDR3 is TGCGCCAGCAGTCAATCGGAACAGGGTGGGAATCAGCCCCAGCATTTT. Translating it yields CASSQSEQGGNQPQHF.

The V call is TRBV12-3 or TRBV12-4, the J call TRBJ1-2; D unclear. CDR3 length: 14 amino acids. V gave up 5 bases and J gave up 0 bases, with 10 bases separating them. CDR3 in amino acids: CASSTPPANYGYTF. In DNA form, the CDR3 reads TGTGCCAGCAGTACCCCTCCCGCTAACTATGGCTACACCTTC.

The V gene is TRBV20-1, the J gene TRBJ1-5; 10 bases match TRBD1. Germline V CDR1 and CDR2: DFQATT, SNEGSKA (reference sequence). Trimming removed 1 base from V and 0 bases from J; junction bases left unmatched: 3. CDR3 size: 16 residues. The DNA of the CDR3 is TGCAGTGCTAGAGTCGGGACAGGGGCTAGCAATCAGCCCCAGCATTTT. This sequence encodes CSARVGTGASNQPQHF.

As for this clonotype: One end of the junction does not line up with germline, which may come from a read error. V usage is TRBV7-2 and J usage is TRBJ1-1; no definite D call. This CDR3 is built from 12 residues. Germline V gene data show CDR1 as SGHTA and CDR2 as FQGNSA. For the CDR3, the DNA is TGTGCCAGCAGCCTCGAGGGCACTGAAGATTTCTTT. Translating gives CASSLEGTEDFF.

The CDR3 DNA reads as TGTGCCAGCAGCCAAGAAGCCGGGTTTCAGCCCCAGCATTTT. The encoded protein is CASSQEAGFQPQHF. This chain connects TRBV4-2 to TRBJ1-5, with D hard to call. The germline gives CDR1 LGHNA, CDR2 YNFKEQ. This CDR3 is built from 14 residues. The V gene lost 0 bases and the J gene lost 6 bases, with 9 bases spanning the gap.

The chain has TRBV15 and TRBJ2-1, with D possibly TRBD1 on 5 matching bases. Deletions cut 1 base from V and 3 bases from J, with 7 bases between. From germline, CDR1 is LNHNV and CDR2 YYDKDF (reference sequence). The CDR3 totals 14 residues. CDR3 coding DNA: TGTGCCACCAGCAGAGTTAGGGGCTACAATGAGCAGTTCTTC. This encodes CATSRVRGYNEQFF.

This clonotype was found many times. The J gene is TRBJ1-6, the V gene TRBV4-3, with D possibly being TRBD1 (5 bases). The CDR3 loop spans 17 amino acids. V lost 0 bases and J lost 3, with 12 bases in between. The V gene's germline CDR1 is LGHNA and CDR2 YSLEER. CDR3 residues: CASSQDLGGNYNSPLHF. The CDR3 nucleotides read TGCGCCAGCAGCCAAGATTTGGGGGGAAACTATAATTCACCCCTCCACTTT.

In its sample, this clonotype was seen once. The chain recombines TRBV6-4 with TRBJ1-1; the D is unclear. V was trimmed by 6 bases and J by 3 bases, leaving 5 bases between them. This CDR3 comprises 11 residues. Per the germline V gene, CDR1 is MRHNA and CDR2 is SNTAGT. CDR3: CASRTDTEAFF. The CDR3 nucleotides are TGTGCCAGCAGGACGGACACTGAAGCTTTCTTT.

V is TRBV6-2 or TRBV6-3 and J is TRBJ2-7; D is tentatively TRBD1 or TRBD2 (5 bases each). The CDR3 is 15 amino acids. Germline CDR1 is MNHEY and CDR2 is SVGEGT. The V end was cut by 5 bases, the J end by 6 bases, with 20 bases between. The DNA for the CDR3 is TGTGCCAGCAGTGGGACCGGACCCGTGCCAGGCGAGCAGTACTTC. Residues: CASSGTGPVPGEQYF.

This clonotype was picked up a small number of times. The chain couples TRBV27 to TRBJ2-1, with 8 bases that match TRBD1. The CDR3 has 12 amino acids. Germline CDR1 is MNHEY and CDR2 is SMNVEV (reference sequence). V lost 8 bases and J lost 6; bases outside the gene matches: 3. The CDR3 DNA reads TGTGCCAGCTCCGGACAGGGCAATGAGCAGTTCTTC. Translating gives CASSGQGNEQFF.

The gene calls are TRBV29-1 and TRBJ1-2; D ambiguous. Between the trimmed V and J ends, which lost 2 bases and 0 bases, there was a span of 25 bases. The CDR3 has 19 amino acids. Germline V gene data show CDR1 as SQVTM and CDR2 as ANQGSEA. The DNA of the CDR3 is TGCAGCGTTGAAAACCCCAAGGGCAGATCAATTCCTACTAACTATGGCTACACCTTC. Its translation is CSVENPKGRSIPTNYGYTF. Full variable domain (missing parts from reference TRBV29-1 and TRBJ1-2): SAVISQKPSRDICQRGTSLTIQCQVDSQVTMMFWYRQQPGQSLTLIATANQGSEATYESGFVIDKFPISRPNLTFSTLTVSNMSPEDSSIYLCSVENPKGRSIPTNYGYTFGSGTRLTVV.

The V gene is TRBV27, the J gene TRBJ2-3; D call uncertain. The CDR3 consists of 13 residues. Germline CDR1 MNHEY, CDR2 SMNVEV (reference sequence). Between the trimmed V and J ends, which lost 1 base and 2 bases, there was a span of 4 bases. CDR3 in DNA: TGTGCCAGCAGTTTATATCCCACAGATACGCAGTATTTT. As protein: CASSLYPTDTQYF.

The genes are TRBV27 and TRBJ2-6; 12 bases agree with TRBD2. Germline values: CDR1 MNHEY, CDR2 SMNVEV (reference sequence). V lost 4 bases, J lost 1 base, and 8 bases stayed unmatched. The CDR3 spans 19 residues. The CDR3 spells CASSSRLAGVSSGANVLTF. For the CDR3, the DNA is TGTGCCAGCAGTTCCCGACTAGCGGGGGTCTCGTCTGGGGCCAACGTCCTGACTTTC.

This clonotype was picked up a small number of times. The chain carries TRBV19 and TRBJ1-5; D perhaps matches TRBD1 (5 bases). The V gene's germline CDR1 is LNHDA and CDR2 SQIVND (reference sequence). Trimming left V 8 bases short and J 1 base short, with 12 bases between. This CDR3 comprises 14 residues. The CDR3 region is CASDGGLSNQPQHF. The CDR3 DNA follows: TGTGCCAGTGACGGGGGATTGAGCAATCAGCCCCAGCATTTT.

This clonotype was seen a handful of times. Its ends do not fully match the called genes, so a read error is possible. The V gene is TRBV5-1, the J gene TRBJ2-3; 14 bases align to TRBD2. CDR1 SGHRS and CDR2 YFSETQ come from the germline V gene. The CDR3 is made up of 15 amino acids. The CDR3 sequence is CASSPTSGGADTQYF. As DNA, the CDR3 is TGTGCCAGCAGCCCGACTAGCGGGGGGGCAGATACGCAGTATTTT.

Remarks on this clonotype: A much larger clone is a single base away; this may be a read error. J is TRBJ2-5 and V is TRBV7-2, with 8 bases lining up with TRBD1. Germline-derived CDR1 and CDR2 are SGHTA and FQGNSA. The junction had 7 bases not matched to a gene; V was cut back by 1 base and J by 6 bases. CDR3 length: 15 amino acids. The CDR3 sequence: CASSLGGQVLKTQYF. CDR3 bases: TGTGCCAGCAGCTTAGGGGGACAGGTTCTGAAGACCCAGTACTTC.

The rearrangement links TRBV12-3 or TRBV12-4 to TRBJ2-1; possible D gene TRBD2, 6 bases. This CDR3 comprises 15 residues. Trimming left V 6 bases short and J 5 bases short, with 17 bases between. In nucleotides, the CDR3 is TGTGCCAGCAGCTCGGGACGGAGGGTCCACAATGAGCAGTTCTTC. Residues: CASSSGRRVHNEQFF.

V and J are TRBV7-6 and TRBJ2-1, with TRBD2 identical over 8 bases. The J call may be faulty, since TRBJ2-7 better matches the DNA end. The germline CDR1 and CDR2 sequences are SGHVS and FNYEAQ. CDR3 length: 16 residues. In nucleotides, the CDR3 is TGTGCCAGCAGCAAGACCGGCGGTAGCGGGGATAATGAGCAGTACTTC. Residues: CASSKTGGSGDNEQYF.

The chain links TRBV7-6 to TRBJ1-3; D is unresolved. CDR3 length equals 15 residues. V lost 5 bases and J 0 bases, leaving 11 bases between the germline ends. Germline CDR1 SGHVS, CDR2 FNYEAQ. The CDR3 DNA is TGTGCCAGCAGCACCGACCCAACCTCTGGAAACACCATATATTTT. Encoded protein: CASSTDPTSGNTIYF.